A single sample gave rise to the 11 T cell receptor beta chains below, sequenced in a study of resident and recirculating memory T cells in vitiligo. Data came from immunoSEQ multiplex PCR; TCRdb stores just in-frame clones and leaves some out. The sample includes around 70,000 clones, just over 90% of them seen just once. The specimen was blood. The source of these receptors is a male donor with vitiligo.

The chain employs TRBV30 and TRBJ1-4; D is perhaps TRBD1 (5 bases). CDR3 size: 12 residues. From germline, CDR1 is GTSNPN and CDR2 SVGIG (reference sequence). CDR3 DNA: TGTGCTTCAGACAGTGGGGATGAAAAACTGTTTTTT. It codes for CASDSGDEKLFF.

The CDR3 reads CASRDSENTGELFF. The CDR3 bases are TGTGCCAGCAGGGACTCGGAGAACACCGGGGAGCTGTTTTTT. The gene calls are TRBV5-8 and TRBJ2-2, with a possible D match to TRBD2 (5 bases). The ends were cut back, 5 bases at V and 1 base at J, with 9 bases in the middle. The CDR3 length is 14 residues. From germline, CDR1 is SGHTS and CDR2 YDEGEE.

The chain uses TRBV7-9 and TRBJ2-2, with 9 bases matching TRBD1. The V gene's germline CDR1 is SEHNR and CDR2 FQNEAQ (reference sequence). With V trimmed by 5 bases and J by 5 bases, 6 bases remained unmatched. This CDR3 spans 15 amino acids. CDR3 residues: CASSKQGARTGELFF. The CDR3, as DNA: TGTGCCAGCAGCAAACAGGGGGCGCGGACCGGGGAGCTGTTTTTT.

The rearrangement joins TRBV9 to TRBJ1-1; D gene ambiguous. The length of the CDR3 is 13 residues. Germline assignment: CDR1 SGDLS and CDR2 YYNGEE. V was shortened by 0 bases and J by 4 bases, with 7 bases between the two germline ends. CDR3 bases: TGTGCCAGCAGCGTAGACTCGGGCACTGAAGCTTTCTTT. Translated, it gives CASSVDSGTEAFF.

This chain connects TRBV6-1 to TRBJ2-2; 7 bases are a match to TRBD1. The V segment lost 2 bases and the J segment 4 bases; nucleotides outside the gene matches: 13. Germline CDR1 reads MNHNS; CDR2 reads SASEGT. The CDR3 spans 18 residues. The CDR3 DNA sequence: TGTGCCAGCAGTGAAAACGGCGCAGGGGGATTTCGCACCGGGGAGCTGTTTTTT. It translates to CASSENGAGGFRTGELFF.

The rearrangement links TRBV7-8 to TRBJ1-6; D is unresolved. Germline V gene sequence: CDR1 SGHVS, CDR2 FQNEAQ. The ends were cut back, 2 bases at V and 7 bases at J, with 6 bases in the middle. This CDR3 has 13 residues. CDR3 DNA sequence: TGTGCCAGCAGCTTAAGCTTAAATTCACCCCTCCACTTT. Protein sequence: CASSLSLNSPLHF. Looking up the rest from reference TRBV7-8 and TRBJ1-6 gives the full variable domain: GAGVSQSPRYKVAKRGQDVALRCDPISGHVSLFWYQQALGQGPEFLTYFQNEAQLDKSGLPSDRFFAERPEGSVSTLKIQRTQQEDSAVYLCASSLSLNSPLHFGNGTRLTVT.

The CDR3 DNA reads TGTGCCAGCAGCTTCGGTCGGAACACTGAAGCTTTCTTT. Amino acids: CASSFGRNTEAFF. The rearrangement uses TRBV5-6 and TRBJ1-1; D unclear. Germline V gene sequence: CDR1 SGHDT, CDR2 YYEEEE. The CDR3 consists of 13 residues. V lost 2 bases and J 1 base, leaving 6 bases between the germline ends. Together with reference TRBV5-6 and TRBJ1-1, the CDR3 gives the full variable domain: DAGVTQSPTHLIKTRGQQVTLRCSPKSGHDTVSWYQQALGQGPQFIFQYYEEEERQRGNFPDRFSGHQFPNYSSELNVNALLLGDSALYLCASSFGRNTEAFFGQGTRLTVV.

For the CDR3, the DNA is TGTGCCAGCAGTACTCCCCTAGCGGGGGCCCCCACAGATACGCAGTATTTT. Translation: CASSTPLAGAPTDTQYF. The gene calls are TRBV2 and TRBJ2-3; TRBD2 agrees at 10 bases. V lost 5 bases, J lost 2 bases, and 10 bases stayed unmatched. The V gene's germline CDR1 is SNHLY and CDR2 FYNNEI. The CDR3 is 17 amino acids.

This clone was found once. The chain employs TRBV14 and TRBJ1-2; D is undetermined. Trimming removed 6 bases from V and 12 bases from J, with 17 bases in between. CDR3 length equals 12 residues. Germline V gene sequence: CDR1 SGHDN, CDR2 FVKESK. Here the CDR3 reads CASSQQEGINTF. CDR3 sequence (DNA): TGTGCCAGCAGTCAGCAAGAGGGTATTAACACCTTC.

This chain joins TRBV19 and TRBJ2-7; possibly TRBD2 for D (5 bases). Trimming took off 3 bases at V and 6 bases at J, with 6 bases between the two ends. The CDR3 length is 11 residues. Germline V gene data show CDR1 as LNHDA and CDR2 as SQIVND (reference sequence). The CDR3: CASSIAGEQYF. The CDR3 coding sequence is TGTGCCAGTAGTATTGCGGGCGAGCAGTACTTC.

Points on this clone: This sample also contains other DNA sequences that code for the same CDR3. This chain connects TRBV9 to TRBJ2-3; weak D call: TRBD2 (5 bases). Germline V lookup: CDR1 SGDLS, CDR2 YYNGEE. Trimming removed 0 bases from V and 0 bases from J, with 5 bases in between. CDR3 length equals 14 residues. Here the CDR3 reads CASSVAGSTDTQYF. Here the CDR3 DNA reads TGTGCCAGCAGCGTAGCGGGGAGCACAGATACGCAGTATTTT.